This paragraph reports one T cell receptor (beta chain). Its antigen is unidentified. This sample was taken from a study of T cell responses to AZD1222 COVID-19 vaccine. Findings and caveats of the study: Following two doses of AZD1222, Spike-specific TCR breadth and depth rose.

V lost 5 bases and J lost 2; bases outside the gene matches: 7. The CDR3 covers 15 residues. Germline lookup yields CDR1 MNHEY and CDR2 SMNVEV (reference sequence). Here immunoSEQ multiplex PCR was the method, and the copy in TCRdb shows in-frame clones only, minus some. The sample shows 99,000 or so clones, roughly nine tenths of them seen only once. The starting material was peripheral blood, obtained 28 days after the second AZD1222 dose. This chain links TRBV27 with TRBJ2-3, with 7 bases matching TRBD1. The receptor comes from an adult who received the AZD1222 COVID-19 vaccine. In DNA form, the CDR3 reads TGTGCCAGCAGTCCACAGGGGATACCCACAGATACGCAGTATTTT. Translating gives CASSPQGIPTDTQYF.